A single sample gave rise to the 21 T cell receptor beta chains below, sequenced in a study of cytomegalovirus exposure and HLA in healthy donors. Method: immunoSEQ multiplex PCR; TCRdb's copy keeps in-frame clones and lacks some. The sample has under 400,000 clones, roughly 85% seen once; the top ten hold around 0.8%. Sequences were obtained from PBMCs. Source of these receptors: a woman aged 18-30 years in good health and CMV-seronegative.

The rearrangement uses TRBV13 and TRBJ1-1; the match to TRBD1 covers 7 bases. Germline V gene lookup returns CDR1 PRHDT and CDR2 FYEKMQ (reference sequence). The CDR3 extends over 15 amino acids. The V gene end was trimmed by 5 bases and the J gene end by 5 bases; junction bases not matched to a gene: 11. The CDR3 region has the DNA TGTGCCAGCAGCCCGACCGGGACAGCAAGTACTGAAGCTTTCTTT. It codes for CASSPTGTASTEAFF.

The chain is built from TRBV7-9 and TRBJ1-5, with D maybe TRBD1 (5 bases). The ends were cut back, 5 bases at V and 3 bases at J, with 11 bases in the middle. This CDR3 is 14 amino acids long. The V gene's germline CDR1 is SEHNR and CDR2 FQNEAQ (reference sequence). The CDR3 region has the DNA TGTGCCAGCAGCCCTCCGGGACTCAATCAGCCCCAGCATTTT. It codes for CASSPPGLNQPQHF.

The chain combines TRBV30 with TRBJ1-1; weak D call: TRBD1 (6 bases). The CDR3 sequence is 17 residues long. The germline V gene encodes CDR1 GTSNPN and CDR2 SVGIG (reference sequence). Trimming took 2 bases from V and 1 from J, leaving 20 bases between them. The CDR3 protein is CAWSHSLGAGPNTEAFF. CDR3 bases: TGTGCCTGGAGTCACTCTTTGGGGGCAGGACCGAACACTGAAGCTTTCTTT. The full variable domain, completed using reference TRBV30 and TRBJ1-1, is SQTIHQWPATLVQPVGSPLSLECTVEGTSNPNLYWYRQAAGRGLQLLFYSVGIGQISSEVPQNLSASRPQDRQFILSSKKLLLSDSGFYLCAWSHSLGAGPNTEAFFGQGTRLTVV.

On this clone: The same CDR3 is also encoded by other DNA sequences in this sample. This sequence joins TRBV30 and TRBJ1-2; D might be TRBD1 (5 bases). Trimming left V 5 bases short and J 7 bases short, with 20 bases between. From germline, CDR1 is GTSNPN and CDR2 SVGIG (reference sequence). The CDR3 is made up of 14 amino acids. The CDR3 sequence: CAWRGGGSVGGYTF. Here the CDR3 DNA reads TGTGCCTGGCGGGGGGGAGGGTCAGTAGGTGGCTACACCTTC. The whole variable domain, remainder taken from reference TRBV30 and TRBJ1-2, is SQTIHQWPATLVQPVGSPLSLECTVEGTSNPNLYWYRQAAGRGLQLLFYSVGIGQISSEVPQNLSASRPQDRQFILSSKKLLLSDSGFYLCAWRGGGSVGGYTFGSGTRLTVV.

The chain links TRBV29-1 to TRBJ1-1, with D unclear. The CDR3 sequence is 10 residues long. Germline V gene lookup returns CDR1 SQVTM and CDR2 ANQGSEA. V dropped 3 bases and J dropped 7 bases, with 6 bases sitting between them. The CDR3 here is CSVEAYEAFF. DNA for the CDR3: TGCAGCGTTGAGGCATATGAAGCTTTCTTT.

The chain uses TRBV16 and TRBJ1-5, with D perhaps matching TRBD1 (5 bases). Germline-derived CDR1 and CDR2 are KGHSY and FQNENV. CDR3 length: 15 amino acids. V lost 1 base and J 3 bases, leaving 10 bases between the germline ends. The CDR3 spells CASSQFREFNQPQHF. The CDR3 DNA reads as TGTGCCAGCAGCCAATTCAGGGAATTCAATCAGCCCCAGCATTTT.

The chain combines TRBV11-2 with TRBJ1-2, with D perhaps matching TRBD1 (5 bases). The germline CDR1 and CDR2 sequences are SGHAT and FQNNGV. The CDR3 is 15 amino acids. The V gene lost 1 base and the J gene lost 4 bases, with 13 bases spanning the gap. CDR3 protein: CASSLGGGGGYGYTF. CDR3 DNA sequence: TGTGCCAGCAGCTTAGGTGGGGGGGGTGGCTATGGCTACACCTTC.

This chain uses TRBV27 with TRBJ1-5; 9 bases line up with TRBD1. V lost 6 bases to trimming and J lost 3 bases; unmatched junction nucleotides: 6. CDR1 is MNHEY, CDR2 SMNVEV, per germline (reference sequence). This CDR3 is built from 15 residues. The CDR3 bases are TGTGCCAGCAGCCCGGGACAGGGAAACAATCAGCCCCAGCATTTT. Translated: CASSPGQGNNQPQHF.

The rearrangement links TRBV2 to TRBJ2-7; the match to TRBD1 covers 8 bases. J was trimmed by 9 bases and V by 2 bases; bases with no gene match: 15. This CDR3 comprises 16 residues. Germline V gene lookup returns CDR1 SNHLY and CDR2 FYNNEI. The CDR3 DNA sequence: TGTGCCAGCAGTGAACGCGGGTGGGCAGGTCAGGGGGCGCAGTACTTC. Protein product: CASSERGWAGQGAQYF. The full variable domain, in which reference TRBV2 and TRBJ2-7 provide the parts outside the CDR3, is EPEVTQTPSHQVTQMGQEVILRCVPISNHLYFYWYRQILGQKVEFLVSFYNNEISEKSEIFDDQFSVERPDGSNFTLKIRSTKLEDSAMYFCASSERGWAGQGAQYFGPGTRLTVT.

The chain carries TRBV23-1 and TRBJ1-5; D is possibly TRBD1 (5 bases). TRBV23-1 is an ORF for which the function is uncertain. Trimming removed 1 base from V and 1 base from J, with 23 bases in between. The CDR3 length is 20 residues. CDR3 amino acids: CASSQLKDSLGIPSNQPQHF. CDR3 sequence (DNA): TGCGCCAGCAGTCAATTGAAAGACAGCCTGGGGATCCCCAGCAATCAGCCCCAGCATTTT.

V and J are TRBV30 and TRBJ2-3, with 10 positions matching TRBD1. This CDR3 is 15 amino acids long. The germline V gene has CDR1 GTSNPN and CDR2 SVGIG (reference sequence). V dropped 0 bases and J dropped 4; count of bases not matched to a gene: 4. CDR3 in DNA: TGTGCCTGGAGTGTATGGGACAGGGGACCAGATACGCAGTATTTT. Encoded protein: CAWSVWDRGPDTQYF.

This chain uses TRBV6-5 with TRBJ1-1; D is unresolved. Trimming shortened V by 3 bases and J by 4 bases, and 9 bases separated the two germline ends. CDR3 length equals 13 residues. Looked up from germline, CDR1 is MNHEY and CDR2 is SVGAGI. The CDR3 loop is CASSYSRGTEAFF. The CDR3 nucleotides are TGTGCCAGCAGTTATTCCCGGGGCACTGAAGCTTTCTTT.

J is TRBJ1-1 and V is TRBV5-6; a weak D match, TRBD1 (5 bases). Germline V gene lookup returns CDR1 SGHDT and CDR2 YYEEEE. The CDR3 sequence is 13 residues long. Trimming shortened V by 2 bases and J by 7 bases, and 12 bases separated the two germline ends. DNA for the CDR3: TGTGCCAGCAGCTTTACTGAACAGGATGAAGCTTTCTTT. Translating it yields CASSFTEQDEAFF.

The chain recombines TRBV5-1 with TRBJ2-1; TRBD2 matches at 7 bases. This CDR3 has 17 residues. From germline, CDR1 is SGHRS and CDR2 YFSETQ. The V gene end was trimmed by 5 bases and the J gene end by 7 bases; junction bases not matched to a gene: 18. The CDR3: CASSPGVGSSGRNEQFF. CDR3 DNA: TGCGCCAGCAGTCCTGGTGTAGGGTCTAGCGGACGGAATGAGCAGTTCTTC. The whole variable domain, remainder taken from reference TRBV5-1 and TRBJ2-1, is KAGVTQTPRYLIKTRGQQVTLSCSPISGHRSVSWYQQTPGQGLQFLFEYFSETQRNKGNFPGRFSGRQFSNSRSEMNVSTLELGDSALYLCASSPGVGSSGRNEQFFGPGTRLTVL.

This chain links TRBV5-6 with TRBJ2-1; perhaps TRBD2 as D (6 bases). The CDR3 runs to 17 residues. CDR1 and CDR2 from the germline V gene are SGHDT and YYEEEE. V lost 2 bases to trimming and J lost 4 bases, with 19 bases between them. As DNA, the CDR3 is TGTGCCAGCAGCTTTCGGGGGTCAGGGCCTTCTTACAATGAGCAGTTCTTC. It translates to CASSFRGSGPSYNEQFF.

The chain recombines TRBV18 with TRBJ2-2, with 9 bases that match TRBD1. The CDR3 consists of 16 residues. V lost 2 bases, J lost 5 bases, and 6 bases stayed unmatched. CDR1 KGHSH and CDR2 LQKENI come from the germline V gene. The CDR3 here is CASSPAGQGETGELFF. The CDR3 DNA is TGTGCCAGCTCACCAGCGGGACAGGGTGAAACCGGGGAGCTGTTTTTT.

The chain carries TRBV5-4 and TRBJ2-3; TRBD1 is a possible D gene (6 bases). CDR1 and CDR2 (germline): SGHNT, YYREEE (reference sequence). The ends were cut back, 1 base at V and 3 bases at J, with 9 bases in the middle. The CDR3 is 14 residues long. In DNA, the CDR3 is TGTGCCAGCAGCTTGAGGACAGAAACAGATACGCAGTATTTT. It encodes CASSLRTETDTQYF.

This chain uses TRBV7-8 with TRBJ1-5; no clear D. Germline CDR1 reads SGHVS; CDR2 reads FQNEAQ. Trimming cost V 2 bases and J 2 bases, with 4 bases left between them. The CDR3 totals 13 residues. This CDR3 reads CASSLSRNQPQHF. The CDR3 DNA follows: TGTGCCAGCAGCTTAAGCCGCAATCAGCCCCAGCATTTT.

This chain connects TRBV6-6 to TRBJ1-1; D may be TRBD1 (5 bases). The CDR3 is 16 amino acids. CDR1 and CDR2 from the germline V gene are MNHNY and SVGAGI (reference sequence). V was trimmed by 5 bases and J by 0 bases, leaving 16 bases between them. CDR3 region: CASSPTVTPLNTEAFF. CDR3 DNA sequence: TGTGCCAGCAGTCCGACAGTCACCCCCCTGAACACTGAAGCTTTCTTT.

This clone occurred a few times. This chain connects TRBV28 to TRBJ1-1; D gene uncertain. CDR1 is MDHEN and CDR2 is SYDVKM in the germline V gene. Trimming took off 5 bases at V and 1 base at J, with 8 bases between the two ends. The CDR3 extends over 13 amino acids. DNA for the CDR3: TGTGCCAGCAGTGAAACGGGGAACACTGAAGCTTTCTTT. Its protein product is CASSETGNTEAFF.

The chain recombines TRBV27 with TRBJ1-1; D may be TRBD1 (5 bases). The V gene's germline CDR1 is MNHEY and CDR2 SMNVEV (reference sequence). V lost 2 bases to trimming and J lost 7 bases, with 8 bases between them. This CDR3 contains 12 residues. The chain's CDR3 is CASSLLQGEAFF. The CDR3 DNA reads as TGTGCCAGCAGTTTACTTCAGGGTGAAGCTTTCTTT.